Following are 18 T cell receptor beta chains from one sample sequenced in a study of PD-1 blockade in classical Hodgkin lymphoma. TCRdb's copy holds only in-frame clones and misses some; the assay was immunoSEQ multiplex PCR. The sample lists around 66,000 clones; 65% to 75% were seen once. Each of the patients experienced relapse following autologous stem cell transplantation, and their brentuximab vedotin exposure differed. Sample: peripheral blood mononuclear cells (PBMCs), taken before the second cycle of nivolumab. The receptors shown here come from a human donor with classical Hodgkin lymphoma.

The chain uses TRBV9 and TRBJ2-5; TRBD2 matches at 12 bases. CDR1 and CDR2 (germline): SGDLS, YYNGEE. CDR3 length equals 17 residues. The V gene end was trimmed by 4 bases and the J gene end by 4 bases; junction bases not matched to a gene: 11. CDR3 residues: CASSPATSGSPGETQYF. CDR3 nucleotide sequence: TGTGCCAGCAGCCCAGCGACTAGCGGGAGCCCGGGAGAGACCCAGTACTTC.

This clone was observed a single time. This chain joins TRBV5-1 and TRBJ1-1; D call uncertain. The V gene lost 0 bases and the J gene lost 5 bases, with 11 bases spanning the gap. Germline CDR1 and CDR2: SGHRS and YFSETQ. The CDR3 consists of 14 residues. The DNA for the CDR3 is TGCGCCAGCAGCTTGGGGGTTTTCGAAACTGAAGCTTTCTTT. Translating gives CASSLGVFETEAFF.

The gene calls are TRBV10-2 and TRBJ2-5; TRBD2 matches 10 bases. The CDR3 is 15 amino acids. V lost 3 bases and J lost 5; bases outside the gene matches: 6. Germline lookup yields CDR1 WSHSY and CDR2 SAAADI. The CDR3 loop is CASSDLLAGEETQYF. The CDR3 region has the DNA TGCGCCAGCAGTGACCTTCTAGCGGGAGAGGAGACCCAGTACTTC.

By share, this clone counts as medium-sized. The chain links TRBV30 to TRBJ1-1; TRBD1 matches at 8 bases. Germline lookup yields CDR1 GTSNPN and CDR2 SVGIG (reference sequence). The CDR3 spans 14 residues. Germline trimming cut 7 bases from V and 7 bases from J; bases unmatched to any gene: 14. The DNA of the CDR3 is TGTGCCTTCTCATCGGGCAGGGGGCTTAATGAAGCTTTCTTT. It specifies CAFSSGRGLNEAFF.

The genes are TRBV5-1 and TRBJ2-7; TRBD2 is a possible D gene (5 bases). This CDR3 spans 15 amino acids. Trimming took off 3 bases at V and 5 bases at J, with 18 bases between the two ends. Germline-derived CDR1 and CDR2 are SGHRS and YFSETQ. The CDR3 loop reads CASSSDLSAPDEQYF. The CDR3 DNA reads as TGCGCCAGCAGCTCCGATCTTAGCGCTCCGGACGAGCAGTACTTC.

J is TRBJ1-2 and V is TRBV10-2; 12 bases fit TRBD1. Trimming removed 4 bases from V and 4 bases from J; junction bases left unmatched: 10. Germline lookup yields CDR1 WSHSY and CDR2 SAAADI. The CDR3 sequence is 17 residues long. The CDR3 reads CASSAGPPGQGAYGYTF. CDR3 DNA sequence: TGCGCCAGCAGTGCCGGGCCACCGGGACAGGGGGCCTATGGCTACACCTTC.

This clone has just one count. The chain links TRBV12-5 to TRBJ2-1; 9 bases match TRBD2. Trimming cost V 5 bases and J 4 bases; bases outside gene matches: 9. Germline CDR1 is LGHNT and CDR2 is FRNRAP. The length of the CDR3 is 16 residues. CDR3 amino acids: CASGPRFSGSYNEQFF. In DNA form, the CDR3 reads TGTGCTAGTGGTCCGCGGTTTAGCGGGAGTTACAATGAGCAGTTCTTC.

V is TRBV27 and J is TRBJ1-2; no clear D gene. The length of the CDR3 is 13 residues. The germline CDR1 and CDR2 sequences are MNHEY and SMNVEV (reference sequence). The V gene lost 6 bases and the J gene lost 10 bases, with 18 bases spanning the gap. The CDR3 is CASSTWAIRDYTF. The CDR3 coding sequence is TGTGCCAGCAGCACCTGGGCCATAAGGGACTACACCTTC.

The chain recombines TRBV2 with TRBJ1-1; 7 bases are a match to TRBD1. The CDR3 runs to 15 residues. Germline V gives CDR1 SNHLY, CDR2 FYNNEI. The junction had 11 bases not matched to a gene; V was cut back by 6 bases and J by 4 bases. The CDR3 loop reads CASRPETGLATEAFF. DNA for the CDR3: TGTGCCAGCAGGCCCGAGACAGGGCTGGCCACTGAAGCTTTCTTT.

V usage is TRBV29-1 and J usage is TRBJ2-1; no reliable D call. The germline CDR1 and CDR2 sequences are SQVTM and ANQGSEA. Deletions cut 0 bases from V and 13 bases from J, with 13 bases between. The CDR3 is made up of 12 amino acids. In DNA, the CDR3 is TGCAGCGTTGAAGATCGCAAAAACGGTCAGTTCTTC. This translates into CSVEDRKNGQFF.

This sequence joins TRBV19 and TRBJ1-1; possible D gene TRBD1, 5 bases. Per germline, CDR1 LNHDA and CDR2 SQIVND (reference sequence). The CDR3 contains 15 residues. The V end was cut by 4 bases, the J end by 4 bases, with 16 bases between. The CDR3 DNA follows: TGTGCCAGTAGTAACAGACAGTCCTTGGGCACTGAAGCTTTCTTT. Amino acids: CASSNRQSLGTEAFF. Full variable domain (remainder filled in from reference TRBV19 and TRBJ1-1): DGGITQSPKYLFRKEGQNVTLSCEQNLNHDAMYWYRQDPGQGLRLIYYSQIVNDFQKGDIAEGYSVSREKKESFPLTVTSAQKNPTAFYLCASSNRQSLGTEAFFGQGTRLTVV.

V and J are TRBV6-6 and TRBJ1-2; D gene ambiguous. The CDR3 extends over 14 amino acids. CDR1 MNHNY and CDR2 SVGAGI come from the germline V gene (reference sequence). Trimming took off 2 bases at V and 6 bases at J, with 13 bases between the two ends. For the CDR3, the DNA is TGTGCCAGCAGTTACCCTGGACTCAATAATGGCTACACCTTC. Its translation is CASSYPGLNNGYTF.

In this sample, this clone turned up once. This rearrangement joins TRBV6-1 to TRBJ1-6; tentative D call: TRBD1 (6 bases). Germline assignment: CDR1 MNHNS and CDR2 SASEGT. The ends were cut back, 6 bases at V and 7 bases at J, with 13 bases in the middle. CDR3 length: 14 amino acids. The CDR3: CASRPGTSNSPLHF. The CDR3 coding sequence is TGTGCCAGCAGACCCGGGACATCAAATTCACCCCTCCACTTT.

The chain has TRBV5-5 and TRBJ2-2; a possible D gene is TRBD2 (6 bases). Germline V CDR1 and CDR2: SGHKS, YYEKEE (reference sequence). The CDR3 length is 16 residues. The V end was cut by 6 bases, the J end by 7 bases, with 22 bases between. Here the CDR3 reads CASTLRASAHFGELFF. CDR3 DNA: TGTGCCAGCACTCTTCGTGCTAGCGCCCACTTCGGGGAGCTGTTTTTT.

This clone showed up just once. This chain uses TRBV7-6 with TRBJ2-1; 10 nucleotides align to TRBD2. Trimming cost V 2 bases and J 7 bases; bases outside gene matches: 11. This CDR3 is 17 amino acids long. Germline CDR1 reads SGHVS; CDR2 reads FNYEAQ. DNA for the CDR3: TGTGCCAGCAGCTTATCCCCAGCGGGAGGGCCGATAAATGAGCAGTTCTTC. Protein product: CASSLSPAGGPINEQFF.

The rearrangement uses TRBV6-1 and TRBJ2-5, with TRBD2 identical over 7 bases. V was pared by 6 bases and J by 4 bases, with 5 bases of the junction left unmatched. CDR3 length: 13 residues. Germline V gene sequence: CDR1 MNHNS, CDR2 SASEGT. CDR3 sequence reads: CASSWEGPETQYF. The CDR3 DNA sequence: TGTGCCAGCAGCTGGGAGGGTCCAGAGACCCAGTACTTC.

V gene TRBV19 combines with J gene TRBJ2-3; 10 bases are shared with TRBD2. The germline CDR1 and CDR2 sequences are LNHDA and SQIVND (reference sequence). The CDR3 length is 16 residues. V was pared by 5 bases and J by 3 bases, with 8 bases of the junction left unmatched. CDR3 protein: CASSAPLAGVTDTQYF. DNA of the CDR3: TGTGCCAGTAGTGCCCCCCTAGCGGGAGTGACAGATACGCAGTATTTT.

The genes are TRBV2 and TRBJ1-2; no definite D call. The V gene lost 2 bases and the J gene lost 8 bases, with 6 bases spanning the gap. Germline V gene sequence: CDR1 SNHLY, CDR2 FYNNEI. This CDR3 is built from 11 residues. The CDR3 DNA sequence: TGTGCCAGCAGTGAATGGGAAGGCTACACCTTC. It codes for CASSEWEGYTF.